The TCR beta chain described here comes from a study of blood T cells in healthy people across ages. Findings and limits, study-wide: Roughly linear declines in TCR beta diversity per million T cells occurred with age.

Concerning this clonotype itself: The antigen is undetermined.

The authors ran a second PCR of about 6 to 12 cycles using a sample-barcoded 5' primer and a J-beta primer mix. Unique molecular identifiers of 12 random nucleotides labeled each cDNA. TCRdb independently ran MiXCR on the 5' RACE reads; one entry per CDR3 protein. The repertoire holds roughly 1.7 million distinct CDR3 sequences, with approximately 32% as singletons. The germline CDR1 and CDR2 sequences are SGDLS and YYNGEE. The CDR3 totals 14 residues. Trimming cost V 6 bases and J 0 bases, with 12 bases left between them. The source of this sequence is a woman aged 25 to 39 in good health. The sequenced material came from blood. The V call is TRBV9, the J call TRBJ1-1; possibly TRBD1 for D (6 bases). The chain's CDR3 is CASTSGGMNTEAFF. The CDR3 coding sequence is TGTGCCAGCACCTCCGGGGGCATGAACACTGAAGCTTTCTTT.